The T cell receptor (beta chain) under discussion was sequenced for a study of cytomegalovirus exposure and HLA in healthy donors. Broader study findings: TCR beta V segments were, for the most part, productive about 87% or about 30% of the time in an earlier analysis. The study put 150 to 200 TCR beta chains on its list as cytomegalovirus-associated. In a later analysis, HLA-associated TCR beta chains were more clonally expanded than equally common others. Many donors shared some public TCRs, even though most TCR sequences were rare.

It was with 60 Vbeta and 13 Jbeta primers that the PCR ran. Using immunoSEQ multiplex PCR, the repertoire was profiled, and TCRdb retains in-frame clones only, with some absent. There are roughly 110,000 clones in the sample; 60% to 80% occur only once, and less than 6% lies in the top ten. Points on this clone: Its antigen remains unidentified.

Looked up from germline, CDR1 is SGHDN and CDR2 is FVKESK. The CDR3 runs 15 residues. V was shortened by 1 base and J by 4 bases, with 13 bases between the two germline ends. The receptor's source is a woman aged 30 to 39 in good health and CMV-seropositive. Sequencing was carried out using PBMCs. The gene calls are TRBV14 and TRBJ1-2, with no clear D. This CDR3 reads CASSQGAGVAYGYTF. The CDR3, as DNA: TGTGCCAGCAGCCAAGGGGCAGGTGTTGCCTATGGCTACACCTTC.